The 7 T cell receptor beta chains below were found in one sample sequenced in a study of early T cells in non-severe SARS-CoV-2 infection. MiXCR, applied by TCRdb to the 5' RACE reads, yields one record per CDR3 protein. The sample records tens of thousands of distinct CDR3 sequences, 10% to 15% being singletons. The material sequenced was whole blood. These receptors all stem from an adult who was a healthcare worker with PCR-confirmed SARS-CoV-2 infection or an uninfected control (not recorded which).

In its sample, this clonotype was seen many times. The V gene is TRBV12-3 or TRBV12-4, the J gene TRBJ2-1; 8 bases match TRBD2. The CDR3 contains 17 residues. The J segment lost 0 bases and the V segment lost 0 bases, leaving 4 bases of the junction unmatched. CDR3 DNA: TGTGCCAGCAGTTTAGCTGGCGGGGGGCCCTCCTACAATGAGCAGTTCTTC. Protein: CASSLAGGGPSYNEQFF.

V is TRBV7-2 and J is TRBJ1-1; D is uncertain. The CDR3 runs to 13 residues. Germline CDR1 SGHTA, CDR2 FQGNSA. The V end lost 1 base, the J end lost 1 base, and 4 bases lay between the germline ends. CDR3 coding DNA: TGTGCCAGCAGCTTAGTCGGGAACACTGAAGCTTTCTTT. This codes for CASSLVGNTEAFF.

CDR3 bases: TGCAGTGCTAGACTAGACAGGGGAAAATCGAACTATGGCTACACCTTC. Encoded protein: CSARLDRGKSNYGYTF. The chain combines TRBV20-1 with TRBJ1-2; 8 bases line up with TRBD1. Germline loops: CDR1 DFQATT, CDR2 SNEGSKA (reference sequence). There are 16 residues in the CDR3. Trimming removed 2 bases from V and 2 bases from J; junction bases left unmatched: 10.

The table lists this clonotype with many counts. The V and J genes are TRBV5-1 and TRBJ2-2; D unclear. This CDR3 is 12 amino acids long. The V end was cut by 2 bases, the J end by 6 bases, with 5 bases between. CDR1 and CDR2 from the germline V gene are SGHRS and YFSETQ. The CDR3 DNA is TGCGCCAGCAGCTTTGGTCCCGGGGAGCTGTTTTTT. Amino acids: CASSFGPGELFF.

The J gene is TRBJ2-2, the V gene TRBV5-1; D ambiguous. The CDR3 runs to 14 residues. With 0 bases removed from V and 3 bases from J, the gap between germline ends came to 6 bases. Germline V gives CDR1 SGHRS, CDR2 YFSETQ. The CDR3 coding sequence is TGCGCCAGCAGCTTGGACAGAGACACCGGGGAGCTGTTTTTT. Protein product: CASSLDRDTGELFF. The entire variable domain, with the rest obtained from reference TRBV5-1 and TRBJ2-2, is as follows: KAGVTQTPRYLIKTRGQQVTLSCSPISGHRSVSWYQQTPGQGLQFLFEYFSETQRNKGNFPGRFSGRQFSNSRSEMNVSTLELGDSALYLCASSLDRDTGELFFGEGSRLTVL.

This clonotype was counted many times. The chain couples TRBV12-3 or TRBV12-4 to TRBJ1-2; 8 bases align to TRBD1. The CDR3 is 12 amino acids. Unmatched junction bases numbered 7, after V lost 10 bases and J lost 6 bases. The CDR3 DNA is TGTGCCATTTCAACAGGGGGGCATGGCTACACCTTC. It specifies CAISTGGHGYTF.

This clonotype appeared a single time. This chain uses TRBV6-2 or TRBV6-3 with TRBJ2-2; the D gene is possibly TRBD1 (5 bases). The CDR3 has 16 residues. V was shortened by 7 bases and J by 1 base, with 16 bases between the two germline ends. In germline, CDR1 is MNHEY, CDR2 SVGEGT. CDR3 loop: CASTRTETENTGELFF. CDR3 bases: TGTGCCAGCACCAGGACCGAGACAGAGAACACCGGGGAGCTGTTTTTT.